The clone carrying this T cell receptor beta chain was detected many times. What it binds is unknown. Time point of the sample: patch test 2, 6 weeks after DPC sensitization. The treatment is: therapeutic diphenylcyclopropenone sensitization with weekly scalp DPC. The CDR3 is made up of 16 amino acids. Trimming pared 0 bases from V and 4 bases from J, leaving 15 bases between. From germline, CDR1 is LGHDT and CDR2 YNNKEL (reference sequence). This specimen comes from a study of human T cells and chemical hapten exposure. Broader study findings: Against controls, expanded TCRs gave rise to significantly more large CDR3 similarity clusters.

TCRdb processed the RACE reads anew with MiXCR; each CDR3 protein has one entry. This sample has some 350,000 distinct CDR3 sequences, with around 6% found just once. The source material was whole blood, sampled in connection with sensitization to the hapten diphenylcyclopropenone (DPC). The sequence came from a woman aged 18 to 35 with alopecia areata. Some clones in this sample may be carry-over from other donors' samples. V usage is TRBV3-1 and J usage is TRBJ1-2; a possible D gene is TRBD1 (6 bases). CDR3: CASSQEGPDRLYGYTF. The CDR3 DNA reads TGTGCCAGCAGCCAAGAGGGGCCGGACAGACTCTATGGCTACACCTTC.